This TCR beta chain is drawn from a study of early T cells in non-severe SARS-CoV-2 infection listed by TCRdb under 2021. Looking at the study overall: Because TCR sequencing relied on bulk RNA taken from unsorted whole blood, pairing of alpha and beta chains was not possible. Points the paper makes about the study in general: VDJdb matching was skewed toward anti-spike CD8 responses, so virus-specific expansions were likely underestimated and private and CD4 specificities were missed.

V and J lose 10 bases and 3 bases, and a span of 12 bases separates them. The CDR3 runs 13 residues from the cysteine to the phenylalanine. CDR3 DNA only is kept here, 39 bases in frame from base 1. The germline V gene (reference sequence) supplies CDR1 LNHDA and CDR2 SQIVND. Library generation was performed with 5' RACE. The run used a NextSeq 500. In the TCR library protocol, unique molecular identifiers were attached to individual cDNA molecules to correct for PCR bias and sequencing error. Both TCR alpha and beta chains were sequenced, and tight co-correlation was observed between alpha and beta sequence abundances in each sample. Per the original workflow: Decombinator V4 was used to annotate TCR sequences for V gene, J gene and CDR3. TCRs were defined as expanded if a significant change between any two time points was detected under a Poisson model with p below 0.0001. TCR abundances were normalised to the total number of TCRs sequenced in each sample and reported as counts per million. MAIT TCRs were defined by TRAV1-2 paired with TRAJ12, TRAJ20 or TRAJ33, and iNKT TCRs by TRAV10 paired with TRAJ18. VDJdb, accessed 1 November 2021, was searched for CMV, EBV and SARS-CoV-2 annotated TCRs, with TCRs annotated for multiple antigens excluded. The raw public reads went through TCRdb reprocessing: fastp at Q25, MiXCR clone calling, in-frame beta chains kept. All rows with the same CDR3 protein become a single entry with the most common DNA and genes. These V and J calls are TCRdb output, not the study's own analysis. The sample yields around 92,000 distinct CDR3 sequences; approximately 10% were counted once. The ten biggest clones cover 5.1% of the sample.

This was a case-control study nested in a cohort of healthcare workers in London, UK, who had nasopharyngeal swab PCR tests and blood samples taken every week. Healthcare workers were recruited during the week of the UK lockdown, between 23 and 31 March 2020, and followed weekly for up to about 15 weeks. This clonotype has just a few counts. The antigen it binds to is not known. Nothing much larger sits one base from this clone, and base qualities are not available. The material sequenced was whole blood. This clonotype originated in an adult who was a healthcare worker with PCR-confirmed SARS-CoV-2 infection or an uninfected control (not recorded which). The rearrangement joined TRBV19 to TRBJ2-2, with the D call tentatively TRBD1 or TRBD2, each fitting 5 bases. The sequenced DNA is TGTGCCACTGGGACCTACTACACCGGGGAGCTGTTTTTT. Its coded protein is CATGTYYTGELFF.